This TCR beta chain comes out of a study of Graves' ophthalmopathy and Graves' hyperthyroidism. The study's findings and limits: The authors also found most expanded thyroid clonotypes above 0.001 frequency in blood.

The CDR3 is made up of 13 amino acids. V gave up 3 bases and J gave up 5 bases, with 10 bases separating them. Per the germline V gene, CDR1 is KGHSH and CDR2 is LQKENI. TCR beta CDR3 amplification used RNA transcripts. Scientists carried out first-round RT-PCR using HTBI primers and then a second-round multiplex PCR. MiXCR was run by TCRdb on the multiplex PCR reads, yielding one entry per CDR3 protein. This table has 620,000 or so distinct CDR3 sequences, about 20% appearing once. Uncontrolled infections, other autoimmune diseases, pregnancy or lactation barred patients from enrollment. Fresh peripheral blood, over 9.5 ml, was the PBMC source. As regards this clonotype: The antigen remains unidentified.

This chain joins TRBV18 and TRBJ2-5; D is unresolved. This clonotype was sampled from a woman aged 18-29 years with stable Graves' hyperthyroidism. Some clones in this sample may be carry-over from other donors' samples. Sequenced input: peripheral blood. The CDR3: CASSPNPVETQYF. CDR3 DNA: TGTGCCAGCTCACCTAACCCCGTCGAGACCCAGTACTTC.